This TCR beta chain was recorded in a study of CD8+ T cells in alopecia areata. Following RNA extraction, reverse transcription yielded cDNA that acted as the sequencing template. Sequencing was performed with immunoSEQ multiplex PCR; in TCRdb, only in-frame clones are kept and a portion is missing. The data hold 90,000 to 120,000 clones, with less than 90% observed a single time. Germline V gene data show CDR1 as SGHTA and CDR2 as FQGNSA. This CDR3 has 14 residues. The V segment lost 3 bases and the J segment 11 bases; nucleotides outside the gene matches: 6. Stated treatment: oral pan-JAK inhibitor, 5-10 mg twice daily.

This sequence originates from a human donor with alopecia areata. The sequencing used CD8+ T cells sorted from blood, collected at week 24, from a patient treated with tofacitinib. J is TRBJ2-1 and V is TRBV7-2; 11 bases are a match to TRBD2. The CDR3 region has the DNA TGTGCCAGCAGCTTCGGAACTAGCGGGGGCCAGCAGTTCTTC. Encoded protein: CASSFGTSGGQQFF. Combining the CDR3 with reference TRBV7-2 and TRBJ2-1 gives the whole variable domain GAGVSQSPSNKVTEKGKDVELRCDPISGHTALYWYRQSLGQGLEFLIYFQGNSAPDKSGLPSDRFSAERTGGSVSTLTIQRTQQEDSAVYLCASSFGTSGGQQFFGPGTRLTVL.